This T cell receptor (beta chain) is from a study of vaccination and CD4 T cells after COVID-19. Looking at the study overall: The convalescents were made up of six males and four females, two of whom were Hispanic. Every participant was given two doses of BNT162b2 or mRNA-1273 vaccine.

An Oncomine TCR Beta short-read assay was used to sequence the DNA from cultured CD4+ T cells. Genomic DNA was extracted from cultured CD4+ T cells. MiXCR, applied by TCRdb to the PCR reads, yields one record per CDR3 protein. The sample includes roughly 21,000 distinct CDR3 sequences, around two thirds seen only once; the top ten take roughly 24%. Note on this clonotype: The antigen is undetermined.

Indicated treatment: roughly 11-day PBMC culture with coronavirus spike peptide pools or control peptides (ViraFEST assay). Study observations and caveats: Reactive clonotype counts went from median around 20 after infection to 38 after vaccination, nonsignificantly.

Trimming removed 3 bases from V and 0 bases from J, with 17 bases in between. Germline values: CDR1 LGHNA, CDR2 YNFKEQ. This CDR3 comprises 18 residues. The TCR comes from a human donor who received a COVID-19 vaccine. Sequenced here: CD4+ T cells from blood, cultured in vitro, sampled before SARS-CoV-2 vaccination. V gene TRBV4-2 combines with J gene TRBJ2-2; D uncertain. CDR3 sequence reads: CASSHAPGPTANTGELFF. The DNA for the CDR3 is TGTGCCAGCAGCCATGCCCCCGGACCGACGGCGAACACCGGGGAGCTGTTTTTT.